Shown below are 18 T cell receptor beta chains from a single sample sequenced in a study of shared clonotypes between healthy human individuals. Generated by immunoSEQ multiplex PCR, the TCRdb table keeps only in-frame clones and is missing some. The sample has roughly 1,000,000 clones, approximately 78% seen once; the top ten hold approximately 0.5%. The sequenced sample was memory CD4+ T cells from PBMCs. Subset given: CD45RA-negative fraction. The origin of the receptors is a man younger than 35 in good health. Some clones in this sample may be carry-over from other donors' samples.

The chain joins TRBV6-5 to TRBJ1-1, with D uncertain. The V gene lost 6 bases and the J gene lost 6 bases, with 14 bases spanning the gap. Germline V gene sequence: CDR1 MNHEY, CDR2 SVGAGI. The CDR3 contains 13 residues. DNA for the CDR3: TGTGCCAGCAGACCCACCTCTGAGGCTGAAGCTTTCTTT. Translated: CASRPTSEAEAFF.

The rearrangement joins TRBV28 to TRBJ2-1; the D gene is possibly TRBD1 (5 bases). Germline CDR1 reads MDHEN; CDR2 reads SYDVKM. This CDR3 comprises 14 residues. V was pared by 5 bases and J by 5 bases, with 13 bases between. Written as DNA, the CDR3 is TGTGCCAGCAGTATCTTATCAGGGAACAATGAGCAGTTCTTC. Amino acids: CASSILSGNNEQFF.

Remarks on this clone: Other nucleotide sequences in the sample specify the same CDR3. The chain is built from TRBV5-1 and TRBJ2-1, with a tentative D call TRBD1 (6 bases). Trimming shortened V by 0 bases and J by 4 bases, and 11 bases separated the two germline ends. The V gene's germline CDR1 is SGHRS and CDR2 YFSETQ. The CDR3 is 15 residues long. CDR3 nucleotides: TGCGCCAGCAGCTTGGCCTCTGGACAGTACAATGAGCAGTTCTTC. Translated, it gives CASSLASGQYNEQFF.

J is TRBJ1-1 and V is TRBV7-3; 10 nucleotides agree with TRBD1. The CDR3 extends over 14 amino acids. The V segment lost 5 bases and the J segment 4 bases; nucleotides outside the gene matches: 4. Germline values: CDR1 SGHTA, CDR2 FQGTGA. CDR3 nucleotide sequence: TGTGCCAGCAGCCTCGGACAGGGGGTCACTGAAGCTTTCTTT. This encodes CASSLGQGVTEAFF.

This clone was detected ten times or more. The sample holds other DNA sequences that translate to the same CDR3. The rearrangement uses TRBV29-1 and TRBJ1-1; D uncertain. The CDR3 runs 10 residues. In germline, CDR1 is SQVTM, CDR2 ANQGSEA. The V end was cut by 7 bases, the J end by 5 bases, with 8 bases between. The CDR3: CSAVVTEAFF. Here the CDR3 DNA reads TGCAGCGCAGTTGTAACTGAAGCTTTCTTT.

This chain joins TRBV5-1 and TRBJ2-7, with 7 nucleotides matching TRBD2. CDR1 and CDR2 from the germline V gene are SGHRS and YFSETQ. Trimming at V came to 7 bases and at J to 1 base, leaving 14 bases not matched to a gene. CDR3 length: 16 residues. Here the CDR3 reads CASHLGTASGSYEQYF. For the CDR3, the DNA is TGCGCCAGCCATTTGGGTACGGCTAGCGGATCCTACGAGCAGTACTTC.

This clone was seen repeatedly, ten times or more. The chain combines TRBV28 with TRBJ2-7, with 8 bases identical to TRBD2. With V trimmed by 2 bases and J by 0 bases, 6 bases remained unmatched. The CDR3 length is 16 residues. The germline gives CDR1 MDHEN, CDR2 SYDVKM. CDR3 in amino acids: CASSLVGLGRSYEQYF. The DNA for the CDR3 is TGTGCCAGCAGTTTAGTGGGACTAGGCCGCTCCTACGAGCAGTACTTC.

This chain joins TRBV10-3 and TRBJ2-7; D not certain. The CDR3 sequence is 12 residues long. Germline V gives CDR1 ENHRY, CDR2 SYGVKD. Trimming stripped 2 bases from V and 5 bases from J, with 7 bases between. The CDR3 DNA follows: TGTGCCATCAGTGAGGTCGTGCACGAGCAGTACTTC. Translated: CAISEVVHEQYF.

This clone was recorded a few times. The chain uses TRBV18 and TRBJ1-1; perhaps TRBD1 as D (6 bases). Trimming took 2 bases from V and 5 from J, leaving 12 bases between them. CDR1 is KGHSH, CDR2 LQKENI, per germline. The CDR3 length is 14 residues. Written as DNA, the CDR3 is TGTGCCAGCTCACCAGGCAGGGGCGGTACTGAAGCTTTCTTT. Translated: CASSPGRGGTEAFF.

The V gene is TRBV9, the J gene TRBJ2-7, with D perhaps TRBD2 (5 bases). Trimming shortened V by 4 bases and J by 1 base, and 12 bases separated the two germline ends. Germline assignment: CDR1 SGDLS and CDR2 YYNGEE. The CDR3 totals 14 residues. CDR3 DNA: TGTGCCAGCAGCTCTCGGACGGGGTCCTACGAGCAGTACTTC. Translated, it gives CASSSRTGSYEQYF.

The genes are TRBV10-2 and TRBJ1-2; 8 bases align to TRBD1. Trimming at V came to 6 bases and at J to 8 bases, leaving 8 bases not matched to a gene. Germline V gives CDR1 WSHSY, CDR2 SAAADI. The CDR3 is 13 amino acids. The CDR3 region is CASSTDRDQGYTF. The DNA of the CDR3 is TGCGCCAGCAGCACGGACAGGGATCAAGGCTACACCTTC.

This clone was seen a handful of times. This sequence joins TRBV27 and TRBJ2-5, with D perhaps matching TRBD1 (5 bases). V was pared by 6 bases and J by 4 bases, with 21 bases between. The CDR3 sequence is 16 residues long. Germline assignment: CDR1 MNHEY and CDR2 SMNVEV (reference sequence). The CDR3 coding sequence is TGTGCCAGCAGACGGGCGGAGAGTTTGGGGCGAGAGACCCAGTACTTC. This sequence encodes CASRRAESLGRETQYF.

A note on this clone: The same CDR3 is also encoded by other DNA sequences in this sample. The chain uses TRBV5-6 and TRBJ2-7; a weak D match, TRBD1 (5 bases). This CDR3 has 14 residues. The germline V gene has CDR1 SGHDT and CDR2 YYEEEE. Trimming shortened V by 1 base and J by 3 bases, and 11 bases separated the two germline ends. CDR3 loop: CASSLQGGGYEQYF. The CDR3 bases are TGTGCCAGCAGCTTGCAGGGTGGTGGCTACGAGCAGTACTTC.

As concerns this clone: This sample includes further DNA sequences coding for the same CDR3. The chain recombines TRBV18 with TRBJ1-1; D is undetermined. Trimming removed 3 bases from V and 0 bases from J, with 5 bases in between. Germline CDR1 KGHSH, CDR2 LQKENI. The CDR3 has 13 residues. CDR3 region: CASSPGMNTEAFF. The CDR3 DNA reads TGTGCCAGCTCACCGGGCATGAACACTGAAGCTTTCTTT.

The chain recombines TRBV29-1 with TRBJ2-1, with TRBD1 as a possible D gene (7 bases). V was shortened by 3 bases and J by 10 bases, with 19 bases between the two germline ends. There are 14 residues in the CDR3. Germline V gene data show CDR1 as SQVTM and CDR2 as ANQGSEA. The CDR3 DNA sequence: TGCAGCGTTGAGCGTCGCAGGGGGGTATACGAGCAGTTCTTC. This translates into CSVERRRGVYEQFF.

This clone was recorded a few times. Other DNA sequences within the sample encode an identical CDR3. The V gene is TRBV19, the J gene TRBJ1-2, with D maybe TRBD1 (5 bases). V was shortened by 7 bases and J by 2 bases, with 14 bases between the two germline ends. The CDR3 is 14 residues long. Germline V gene data show CDR1 as LNHDA and CDR2 as SQIVND (reference sequence). CDR3 loop: CASNTGQPNYGYTF. CDR3 coding DNA: TGTGCCAGTAATACGGGGCAGCCCAACTATGGCTACACCTTC.

The chain carries TRBV28 and TRBJ2-3; 8 bases agree with TRBD2. CDR3 length equals 17 residues. The V gene's germline CDR1 is MDHEN and CDR2 SYDVKM. After removal of 6 bases from V and 2 bases from J, the junction contained 13 bases not matched to a gene. The CDR3 sequence is CASSPGGARGFTDTQYF. CDR3 nucleotide sequence: TGTGCCAGCAGCCCCGGGGGGGCTCGAGGGTTCACAGATACGCAGTATTTT.

The rearrangement links TRBV9 to TRBJ1-3; D is perhaps TRBD1 (5 bases). Trimming removed 0 bases at V and 3 bases at J, with 7 bases between. Germline-derived CDR1 and CDR2 are SGDLS and YYNGEE. This CDR3 is 14 amino acids long. As DNA, the CDR3 is TGTGCCAGCAGCGTAGGGGGGGATGGAAACACCATATATTTT. As protein: CASSVGGDGNTIYF.